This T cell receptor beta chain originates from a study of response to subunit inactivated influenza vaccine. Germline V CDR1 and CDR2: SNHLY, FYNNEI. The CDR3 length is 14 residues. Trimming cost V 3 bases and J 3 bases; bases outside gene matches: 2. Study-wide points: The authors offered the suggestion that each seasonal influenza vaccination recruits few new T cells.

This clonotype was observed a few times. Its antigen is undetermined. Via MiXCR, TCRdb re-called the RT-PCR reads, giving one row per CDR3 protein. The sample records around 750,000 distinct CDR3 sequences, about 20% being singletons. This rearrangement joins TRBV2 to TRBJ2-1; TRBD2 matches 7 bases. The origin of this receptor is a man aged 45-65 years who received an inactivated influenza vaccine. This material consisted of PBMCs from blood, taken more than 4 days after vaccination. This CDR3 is CASSEGGGYNEQFF. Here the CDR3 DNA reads TGTGCCAGCAGTGAGGGGGGGGGCTACAATGAGCAGTTCTTC.